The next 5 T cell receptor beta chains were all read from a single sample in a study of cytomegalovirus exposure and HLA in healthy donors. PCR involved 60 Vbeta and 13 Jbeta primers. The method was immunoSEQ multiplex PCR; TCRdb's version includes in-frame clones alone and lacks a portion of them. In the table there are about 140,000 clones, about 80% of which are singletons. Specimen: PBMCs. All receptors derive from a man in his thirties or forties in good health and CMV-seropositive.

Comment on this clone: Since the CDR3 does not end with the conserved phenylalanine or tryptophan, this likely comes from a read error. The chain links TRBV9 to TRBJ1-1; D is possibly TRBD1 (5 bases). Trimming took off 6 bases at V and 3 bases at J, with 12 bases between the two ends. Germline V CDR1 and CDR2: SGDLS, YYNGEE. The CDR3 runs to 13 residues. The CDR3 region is CASNHGGDTEAFL. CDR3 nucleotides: TGTGCCAGCAACCACGGGGGAGACACTGAAGCTTTCCTT.

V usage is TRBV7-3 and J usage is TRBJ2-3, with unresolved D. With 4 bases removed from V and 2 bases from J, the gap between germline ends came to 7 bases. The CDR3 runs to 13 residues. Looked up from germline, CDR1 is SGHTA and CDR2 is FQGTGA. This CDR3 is CASSSSVTDTQYF. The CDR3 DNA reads TGTGCCAGCAGCTCCTCGGTCACAGATACGCAGTATTTT.

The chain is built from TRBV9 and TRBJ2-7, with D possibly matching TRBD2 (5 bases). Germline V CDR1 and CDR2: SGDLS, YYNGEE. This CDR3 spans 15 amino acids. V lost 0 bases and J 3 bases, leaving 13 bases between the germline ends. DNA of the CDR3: TGTGCCAGCAGCGTAGGCCGGGATGGGGTCTACGAGCAGTACTTC. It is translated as CASSVGRDGVYEQYF.

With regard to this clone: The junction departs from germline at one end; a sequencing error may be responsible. Here the CDR3 reads CASSGEGRGTETFF. CDR3 in DNA: TGTGCCAGCAGTGGTGAGGGGAGGGGGACTGAAACTTTCTTT. J is TRBJ1-1 and V is TRBV2; tentative D call: TRBD1 (6 bases). CDR1 SNHLY and CDR2 FYNNEI come from the germline V gene. CDR3 length equals 14 residues.

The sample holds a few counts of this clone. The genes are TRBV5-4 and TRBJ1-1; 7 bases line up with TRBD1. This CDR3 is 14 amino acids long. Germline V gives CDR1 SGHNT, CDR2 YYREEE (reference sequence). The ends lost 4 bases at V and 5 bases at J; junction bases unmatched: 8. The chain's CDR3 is CASSATSRGTEAFF. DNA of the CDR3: TGTGCCAGCAGCGCAACCTCCAGGGGGACTGAAGCTTTCTTT.